The present entry profiles one T cell receptor beta chain with its context. The record originates from a study of blood T cell repertoires in COVID-19. Study in general: The United States, Italy and Spain supplied acute and convalescent COVID-19 samples. PBMCs, B-cell-depleted T cells, or T cells provided the cDNA or gDNA that made up the material.

Original handling: Reference gene primer amplification in the assay estimated nucleated cell counts. Generated by immunoSEQ multiplex PCR, the TCRdb table keeps only in-frame clones and is missing some. The V and J calls and clone size come from that table; D and trimming were worked out from the DNA. The top ten hold around 2% of the sample, which has fewer than 200,000 clones, 88% seen once. Germline CDR1 reads MDHEN; CDR2 reads SYDVKM. The CDR3 consists of 14 residues. Trimming cost V 3 bases and J 5 bases; bases outside gene matches: 4. Specimen: peripheral blood. The genes are TRBV28 and TRBJ2-3, with 8 bases identical to TRBD1. The receptor's source is a man aged 45-60 years who had recovered from COVID-19. The CDR3 loop reads CASSFDRGGDTQYF. The CDR3 DNA reads TGTGCCAGCAGTTTCGACAGGGGAGGAGATACGCAGTATTTT.